These 10 T cell receptor beta chains came from one sample sequenced in a study of blood T cell repertoires in COVID-19. Using immunoSEQ multiplex PCR, the repertoire was profiled, and TCRdb retains in-frame clones only, with some absent. Here the sample spans approximately 100,000 clones, 70% to 85% being singletons. Input material: peripheral blood. These receptors all stem from a man in his 70s with active or convalescent COVID-19.

For this clone: At one of its ends the junction is not consistent with the germline gene, which may arise from a read error. The rearrangement links TRBV7-2 to TRBJ1-1; D not certain. The CDR3 is made up of 12 amino acids. Germline V gene data show CDR1 as SGHTA and CDR2 as FQGNSA. The CDR3 loop is CASSLDGIISLF. Written as DNA, the CDR3 is TGTGCCAGCAGCTTAGACGGTATCATATCCCTCTTT.

The chain links TRBV6-1 to TRBJ1-2; 9 bases line up with TRBD1. With V trimmed by 1 base and J by 4 bases, 7 bases remained unmatched. The germline CDR1 and CDR2 sequences are MNHNS and SASEGT. This CDR3 is built from 16 residues. CDR3 DNA: TGTGCCAGCAGTGAAGGTCTTGGACAGGGGATCTATGGCTACACCTTC. This encodes CASSEGLGQGIYGYTF.

This chain links TRBV7-3 with TRBJ2-5; D is uncertain. V lost 0 bases and J 1 base, leaving 9 bases between the germline ends. The CDR3 loop spans 15 amino acids. Germline V gene data show CDR1 as SGHTA and CDR2 as FQGTGA. The CDR3 protein is CASSLTSQRQETQYF. The CDR3 DNA reads TGTGCCAGCAGCTTAACATCGCAGCGCCAAGAGACCCAGTACTTC.

The chain uses TRBV5-1 and TRBJ1-2; D is unresolved. From germline, CDR1 is SGHRS and CDR2 YFSETQ. V was pared by 5 bases and J by 3 bases, with 11 bases between. This CDR3 spans 13 amino acids. The CDR3 reads CASRLSQDYGYTF. The CDR3 coding sequence is TGCGCCAGCAGGTTGTCGCAGGACTATGGCTACACCTTC. Complete variable domain (other parts from reference TRBV5-1 and TRBJ1-2): KAGVTQTPRYLIKTRGQQVTLSCSPISGHRSVSWYQQTPGQGLQFLFEYFSETQRNKGNFPGRFSGRQFSNSRSEMNVSTLELGDSALYLCASRLSQDYGYTFGSGTRLTVV.

CDR3 region: CASSFYGGTEQFF. The DNA for the CDR3 is TGTGCCAGCAGTTTCTATGGAGGGACTGAGCAGTTCTTC. This rearrangement joins TRBV27 to TRBJ2-1; D possibly corresponds to TRBD2 (6 bases). Trimming removed 3 bases from V and 9 bases from J, with 12 bases in between. Germline V gene lookup returns CDR1 MNHEY and CDR2 SMNVEV (reference sequence). There are 13 residues in the CDR3.

This clone was seen many times. This sequence joins TRBV10-3 and TRBJ2-7, with 7 bases identical to TRBD1. This CDR3 has 14 residues. V shed 2 bases and J 4 bases; nucleotides not matched to a gene: 5. From germline, CDR1 is ENHRY and CDR2 SYGVKD. CDR3 sequence reads: CAISEGTVGYEQYF. CDR3 coding DNA: TGTGCCATCAGTGAGGGGACAGTCGGTTACGAGCAGTACTTC.

The chain carries TRBV6-5 and TRBJ1-2, with TRBD1 matching 9 bases. The length of the CDR3 is 15 residues. V lost 7 bases, J lost 4 bases, and 10 bases stayed unmatched. From germline, CDR1 is MNHEY and CDR2 SVGAGI. CDR3 DNA: TGTGCCAGCAAGGGACAGGGTCTCGCCCGCTATGGCTACACCTTC. Its protein is CASKGQGLARYGYTF.

This clone occurred once. V gene TRBV18 combines with J gene TRBJ2-2; 7 bases align to TRBD1. The CDR3 runs to 17 residues. Germline CDR1 is KGHSH and CDR2 is LQKENI. Trimming at V came to 0 bases and at J to 2 bases, leaving 6 bases not matched to a gene. CDR3 nucleotides: TGTGCCAGCTCACCACCAGGGGGCAGCCAAAACACCGGGGAGCTGTTTTTT. This sequence encodes CASSPPGGSQNTGELFF. Drawing the rest from reference TRBV18 and TRBJ2-2, the complete variable domain is NAGVMQNPRHLVRRRGQEARLRCSPMKGHSHVYWYRQLPEEGLKFMVYLQKENIIDESGMPKERFSAEFPKEGPSILRIQQVVRGDSAAYFCASSPPGGSQNTGELFFGEGSRLTVL.

The chain is built from TRBV20-1 and TRBJ1-1, with D maybe TRBD1 (5 bases). Per germline, CDR1 DFQATT and CDR2 SNEGSKA (reference sequence). V gave up 6 bases and J gave up 6 bases, with 11 bases separating them. This CDR3 has 11 amino acids. This CDR3 reads CSAPGLAEAFF. CDR3 coding DNA: TGCAGTGCCCCGGGACTTGCTGAAGCTTTCTTT.

DNA for the CDR3: TGTGCCAGCGGATTATCCTCAGGGAATGAGCAGTTCTTC. This translates into CASGLSSGNEQFF. This chain connects TRBV5-4 to TRBJ2-1, with D tentatively TRBD1 (5 bases). The CDR3 runs to 13 residues. Looked up from germline, CDR1 is SGHNT and CDR2 is YYREEE (reference sequence). Trimming stripped 7 bases from V and 7 bases from J, with 15 bases between.